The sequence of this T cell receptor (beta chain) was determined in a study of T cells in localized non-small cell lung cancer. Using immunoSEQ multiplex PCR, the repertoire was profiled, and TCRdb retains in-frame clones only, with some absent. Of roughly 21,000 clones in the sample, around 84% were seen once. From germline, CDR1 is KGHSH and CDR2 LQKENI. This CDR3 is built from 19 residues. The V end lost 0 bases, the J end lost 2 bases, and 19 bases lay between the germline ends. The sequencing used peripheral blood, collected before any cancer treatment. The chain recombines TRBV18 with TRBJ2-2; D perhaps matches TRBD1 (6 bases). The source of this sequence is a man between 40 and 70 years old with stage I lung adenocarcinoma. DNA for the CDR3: TGTGCCAGCTCACCACCGGGGGCCTCGGCCGAAACAAACACCGGGGAGCTGTTTTTT. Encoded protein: CASSPPGASAETNTGELFF.